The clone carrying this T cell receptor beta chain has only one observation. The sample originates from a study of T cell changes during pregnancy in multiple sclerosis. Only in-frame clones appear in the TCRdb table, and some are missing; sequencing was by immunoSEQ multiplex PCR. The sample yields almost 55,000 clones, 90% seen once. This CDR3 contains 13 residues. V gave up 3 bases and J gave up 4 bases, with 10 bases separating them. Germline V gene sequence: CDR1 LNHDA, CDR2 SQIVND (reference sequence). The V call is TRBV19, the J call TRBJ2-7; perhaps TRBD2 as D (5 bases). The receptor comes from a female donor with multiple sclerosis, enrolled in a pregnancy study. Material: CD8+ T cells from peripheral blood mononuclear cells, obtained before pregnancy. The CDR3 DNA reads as TGTGCCAGTAGTATCGGACTGGCATACGAGCAGTACTTC. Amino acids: CASSIGLAYEQYF.